This T cell receptor beta chain is drawn from a study of T cell changes during pregnancy in multiple sclerosis. Trimming took off 5 bases at V and 1 base at J, with 14 bases between the two ends. This CDR3 spans 15 amino acids. Germline V gene data show CDR1 as LNHDA and CDR2 as SQIVND (reference sequence). Assay: immunoSEQ multiplex PCR; the TCRdb copy retains only in-frame clones and omits some. The sample lists about 59,000 clones; approximately 91% were seen once. The TCR comes from a female donor with multiple sclerosis, enrolled in a pregnancy study. The V and J genes are TRBV19 and TRBJ1-1; tentatively, D is TRBD1 (5 bases). Specimen: peripheral blood, collected in the second trimester of pregnancy. For the CDR3, the DNA is TGTGCCAGTAGTGACCGAGGGAGGGGGAACACTGAAGCTTTCTTT. It yields the protein CASSDRGRGNTEAFF.